This T cell receptor (beta chain) was recorded in a study of CD8 T cells in Susac syndrome. This clonotype was detected only once. With random hexamers, about 0.5 to 1 ug RNA was reverse transcribed. It was immunoSEQ multiplex PCR that amplified TCR beta CDR3 across 54 Vbeta and 13 Jbeta. Using its own MiXCR run on the immunoSEQ multiplex PCR reads, TCRdb lists one record per CDR3 protein. The sample shows some 120,000 distinct CDR3 sequences, about 94% of them seen only once. Germline V gives CDR1 SQVTM, CDR2 ANQGSEA. V dropped 0 bases and J dropped 6; count of bases not matched to a gene: 5. The CDR3 sequence is 14 residues long. While CD8+ and CD4+ T cells were isolated negatively, TEMRA cells were enriched by FACS.

This chain links TRBV29-1 with TRBJ2-1, with TRBD2 identical over 7 bases. Sequenced input: CD4+ T cells from PBMCs. The TCR originated in a human donor with multiple sclerosis. CDR3 in amino acids: CSVEDLRTSNEQFF. The CDR3 DNA reads TGCAGCGTTGAAGATCTCAGGACTAGCAATGAGCAGTTCTTC.